The present T cell receptor (beta chain) was sequenced within a study of cytomegalovirus exposure and HLA in healthy donors. It was healthy bone marrow donors who served as donors. Both 60 Vbeta primers and 13 Jbeta primers went into the PCR. The assay was immunoSEQ multiplex PCR, and TCRdb's table has in-frame clones only and misses some. This sample has around 170,000 clones; more than 65% occur once, and the top ten carry 3% to 4.5%. The germline CDR1 and CDR2 sequences are LGHNA and YSLEER. With 2 bases clipped from V and 11 bases from J, the junction kept 17 bases outside the gene matches. The CDR3 runs to 16 residues.

The sequenced sample consisted of PBMCs. V is TRBV4-3 and J is TRBJ1-1; the match to TRBD1 covers 7 bases. The origin of this receptor is a man between 45 and 60 years old in good health and CMV-seronegative. CDR3 in amino acids: CASSQLQTGAQGEAFF. CDR3 DNA: TGCGCCAGCAGCCAACTCCAAACAGGGGCGCAGGGGGAGGCTTTCTTT.